The rows below give T cell receptor beta chains drawn from one sample of a study of OX40 agonist ivuxolimab in advanced cancers. TCRdb's copy holds only in-frame clones and misses some; the assay was immunoSEQ multiplex PCR. The sample lists about 17,000 clones, about four fifths occurring once. Sequenced here: CD4+ or CD8+ T cells sorted from blood, sampled in a trial of the OX40 agonist ivuxolimab. Every receptor here comes from an adult with an advanced solid tumor such as melanoma, head and neck, liver or kidney cancer. Both conserved end residues are part of each CDR3. The D gene is left open where the match is weak.

TRBV4-1	TRBD1	TRBJ1-6	CASSQPLDRESPLHF
TRBV4-2	.	TRBJ2-7	CASSQGMGYEQYF
TRBV21-1	.	TRBJ1-2	CASSKVRGQDGYTF
TRBV7-2	.	TRBJ1-4	CASSLDAQGLEKLFF
TRBV6-1	TRBD2	TRBJ2-2	CASSGREGVSNTGELFF
TRBV5-1	.	TRBJ2-7	CASSLPKTQGDAYEQYF
TRBV5-4	.	TRBJ2-1	CASSLGSVIYNEQFF
TRBV6-1	.	TRBJ1-2	CASSERTPRTYGYTF
TRBV19	TRBD1	TRBJ2-5	CASSMPGQGQETQYF
TRBV4-2	.	TRBJ2-1	CASSQERATYNEQFF
TRBV6-1	.	TRBJ2-1	CASSRDTYNEQFF
TRBV5-6	.	TRBJ2-1	CASSTPGGLYNEQFF
TRBV7-7	.	TRBJ1-3	CASSLSGVGNTIYF
TRBV5-8	.	TRBJ2-1	CASSLLGDEQFF
TRBV2	.	TRBJ2-2	CASSSKRSTGELFF
TRBV6-5	TRBD2	TRBJ2-1	CASSYSPSGKQFF
TRBV6-5	TRBD2	TRBJ2-1	CASSYSRRGGSEQFF
TRBV6-5	.	TRBJ1-2	CASSPLSRNYGYTF
TRBV11-3	TRBD1	TRBJ1-3	CASSVSARGPGNTIYF
TRBV5-1	TRBD1	TRBJ1-1	CASSYRDSVLDTEAFF
TRBV7-9	TRBD1	TRBJ1-1	CASSPGTAEAFF
TRBV14	.	TRBJ1-3	CASSPHWGGGNTIYF
TRBV20-1	TRBD1	TRBJ2-7	CSEDRGLEQYF
TRBV11-2	.	TRBJ1-2	CASSLSTSYGYTF
TRBV20-1	.	TRBJ1-1	CAREHTEAFF
TRBV11-3	.	TRBJ2-2	CASSLYSRSTGELFF
TRBV10-3	.	TRBJ2-1	CAIRGGSGNEQFF
TRBV23-1	.	TRBJ1-1	CASSQSANTEAFF
TRBV9	TRBD1	TRBJ2-2	CASSVGQGVGELFF
TRBV5-1	.	TRBJ1-2	CASSRGRDYGYTF
TRBV9	.	TRBJ1-5	CASGPPNQPQHF
TRBV25-1	TRBD1	TRBJ1-5	CASSETGVQPQHF
TRBV5-6	.	TRBJ1-1	CASSRKPSTEAFF
TRBV10-3	.	TRBJ2-2	CAISSRDPDTGELFF
TRBV2	.	TRBJ2-5	CASSVVFGVGQETQYF
TRBV11-3	TRBD2	TRBJ2-1	CASSSGTSGITFNEQFF
TRBV2	.	TRBJ1-2	CASSDRRVGGGYTF
TRBV6-6	.	TRBJ2-7	CASSQQAYEQYF
TRBV28	TRBD1	TRBJ1-2	CTSGTGFGGYTF
TRBV6-1	.	TRBJ1-6	CASSEAETVSPLHF